This is a list of T cell receptor beta chains from one sample in a study of T cells after posttransplantation cyclophosphamide. Sequencing used immunoSEQ multiplex PCR; TCRdb keeps in-frame clones, though not all of them. Here the sample spans about 15,000 clones, about nine tenths being singletons. Sequencing was performed on PBMCs, taken after an allogeneic stem cell transplant with a calcineurin inhibitor and methotrexate. The receptor source for this set is a male patient aged 45-60 years who received an allogeneic stem cell transplant from an unrelated donor, was CMV-positive, and had chronic GVHD only. Some T cells may be supplied by the graft donor. The conserved cysteine and the conserved F or W are not part of the CDR3 here.

J: TRBJ2-2
V: TRBV2
CDR3: ASNYGLAGTGELF

J: TRBJ1-2
V: TRBV2
CDR3: ASREGTVAYGYT

J: TRBJ2-2
V: TRBV5-4
CDR3: ASSFRTSRGRTGELF

J: TRBJ2-1
V: TRBV11-3
CDR3: ASSSRLTQKPGNEQF

J: TRBJ1-5
V: TRBV7-6
CDR3: ASSLGTEQNQPQH

J: TRBJ1-3
V: TRBV7-9
CDR3: ASSFGGGNTIY

J: TRBJ2-3
V: TRBV11-3
CDR3: ASSLYPPGVSTDTQY

J: TRBJ1-1
V: TRBV6-1
CDR3: ASNLQGNTEAF

J: TRBJ1-3
V: TRBV13
CDR3: ASSQGQGAPGNTIY

J: TRBJ1-6
V: TRBV7-9
CDR3: ASSREQGADSPLH

J: TRBJ2-5
V: TRBV7-3
CDR3: ASSQETSGTETQY

J: TRBJ1-4
V: TRBV11-3
CDR3: ASSPGGANEKLF

J: TRBJ1-2
V: TRBV7-2
CDR3: ASSFPKGQGGYT

J: TRBJ2-1
V: TRBV11-2
CDR3: ASSLGGGGSYNEQF

J: TRBJ1-1
V: TRBV11-2
CDR3: ASSLGQGLREAF

J: TRBJ2-5
V: TRBV11-3
CDR3: ASSWRDSQETQY

J: .
V: TRBV7-5
CDR3: ARSLGGQASYEQY

J: TRBJ2-1
V: TRBV5-4
CDR3: ASSNREMDNEQF

J: TRBJ1-4
V: TRBV7-2
CDR3: ASSMGQGGEKLF

J: TRBJ1-5
V: TRBV1
CDR3: TSSQVLDRGHEYSNQPQH

J: TRBJ1-5
V: TRBV5-6
CDR3: ASSLGGDQPQH

J: TRBJ2-1
V: TRBV7-6
CDR3: ASSATSGSGEQF

J: TRBJ1-2
V: TRBV29-1
CDR3: SVIRGTTNYGYT

J: TRBJ1-4
V: TRBV7-8
CDR3: ASSLPGQGANEKLF

J: TRBJ2-7
V: TRBV5-4
CDR3: ASSRDRLYEQY

J: TRBJ2-2
V: TRBV25-1
CDR3: ASSRRQGGGYSTGELF

J: .
V: TRBV19
CDR3: ASSAPGTSVYEQY

J: TRBJ1-6
V: TRBV27
CDR3: ASRVGQGGLPLH

J: TRBJ2-2
V: TRBV28
CDR3: AAGGNTGELF

J: TRBJ1-1
V: TRBV14
CDR3: ASSQEWRGGNTEAF

J: TRBJ2-1
V: TRBV9
CDR3: ASSQRTGQGAAEQF

J: TRBJ2-7
V: TRBV11-3
CDR3: ASSLGAIYEQY

J: TRBJ1-2
V: TRBV28
CDR3: ASSLGQRGYT

J: TRBJ2-7
V: TRBV28
CDR3: ASNGGAGVSYEQY

J: TRBJ2-3
V: TRBV7-2
CDR3: ASSSPGLSTDTQY

J: TRBJ2-7
V: TRBV27
CDR3: ASSYGSGSYEQY

J: TRBJ2-7
V: TRBV28
CDR3: ATYRILLYEQY

J: TRBJ1-1
V: TRBV6-1
CDR3: ASGLREDTEAF

J: TRBJ2-7
V: TRBV21-1
CDR3: ASSKVEAGLRGFTHEQY

J: TRBJ1-5
V: TRBV6-6
CDR3: ASSYGQGGGQPQH

J: TRBJ1-1
V: TRBV6-4
CDR3: ASRGVDSEAF

J: TRBJ2-1
V: TRBV5-1
CDR3: ASSWGGNEQF

J: TRBJ2-1
V: TRBV13
CDR3: ASSLVWDSRENEQF

J: TRBJ2-1
V: TRBV2
CDR3: ASRAGTGVRGEQF

J: TRBJ2-5
V: TRBV5-1
CDR3: ASSLGGDFQETQY

J: TRBJ2-5
V: TRBV7-3
CDR3: ASSLFRKTGREGLGETQY

J: TRBJ2-7
V: TRBV14
CDR3: ASSKEGNSYEQY

J: TRBJ1-2
V: TRBV5-4
CDR3: ASSLEAGGSNYGYT

J: TRBJ2-1
V: TRBV25-1
CDR3: ASSDLYGSGGRHNEQF

J: TRBJ1-6
V: TRBV19
CDR3: ASSGSSRTGVRRNSPLH